The sequence of this T cell receptor (beta chain) was determined in a study of CDR3 diversity in severe acne. The V gene's germline CDR1 is LNHDA and CDR2 SQIVND (reference sequence). This CDR3 is built from 16 residues. V was pared by 3 bases and J by 0 bases, with 11 bases between. In TCRdb, the PCR reads were re-called with MiXCR into one record per CDR3 protein. The table has approximately 84,000 distinct CDR3 sequences, 45% to 65% seen once; the top ten hold roughly an eighth. The sequenced sample was blood. The chain recombines TRBV19 with TRBJ2-2; D possibly corresponds to TRBD2 (6 bases). The sequence came from a male donor in good health, without acne. CDR3 sequence (DNA): TGTGCCAGTAGTATTCCGGGACTCCCGAACACCGGGGAGCTGTTTTTT. Its translation is CASSIPGLPNTGELFF. Drawing the rest from reference TRBV19 and TRBJ2-2, the complete variable domain is DGGITQSPKYLFRKEGQNVTLSCEQNLNHDAMYWYRQDPGQGLRLIYYSQIVNDFQKGDIAEGYSVSREKKESFPLTVTSAQKNPTAFYLCASSIPGLPNTGELFFGEGSRLTVL.